Shown below are 5 T cell receptor beta chains from a single sample sequenced in a study of control samples from healthy donors and cancer patients. TCRdb's copy holds only in-frame clones and misses some; the assay was immunoSEQ multiplex PCR. In the table there are almost 85,000 clones, roughly 84% of which are singletons. Specimen: PBMCs. These receptor sequences come from a man aged 55 to 69 with head and neck cancer.

The rearrangement joins TRBV2 to TRBJ2-1, with 8 nucleotides matching TRBD2. Unmatched junction bases numbered 17, after V lost 4 bases and J lost 0 bases. Germline values: CDR1 SNHLY, CDR2 FYNNEI. The length of the CDR3 is 20 residues. The CDR3 DNA reads as TGTGCCAGCAGTGGGTACAGGGATGTTAGCGGGACTAGCTCCTACAATGAGCAGTTCTTC. This translates into CASSGYRDVSGTSSYNEQFF.

This chain uses TRBV6-5 with TRBJ2-3, with 8 bases identical to TRBD2. In germline, CDR1 is MNHEY, CDR2 SVGAGI. V lost 7 bases to trimming and J lost 6 bases; unmatched junction nucleotides: 6. CDR3 length: 13 amino acids. Here the CDR3 reads CASIPGGGDTQYF. CDR3 nucleotides: TGTGCCAGCATCCCCGGGGGGGGTGATACGCAGTATTTT.

For this clone: Additional DNA sequences in this sample encode the identical CDR3. The rearrangement joins TRBV5-4 to TRBJ1-1, with a weak D call TRBD1 (5 bases). Germline CDR1 SGHNT, CDR2 YYREEE (reference sequence). V lost 4 bases, J lost 4 bases, and 20 bases lay in between. There are 16 residues in the CDR3. Written as DNA, the CDR3 is TGTGCCAGCAGCCCAGGGCGCAGGGTCGGGGGCACTGAAGCTTTCTTT. Protein sequence: CASSPGRRVGGTEAFF.

The chain carries TRBV25-1 and TRBJ2-2; D remains unclear. Germline V CDR1 and CDR2: MGHDK, SYGVNS. V was pared by 1 base and J by 1 base, with 7 bases between. The CDR3 is 15 residues long. The CDR3 bases are TGTGCCAGCAGTGAATCCCCAGGGAACACCGGGGAGCTGTTTTTT. This translates into CASSESPGNTGELFF.

This clone was observed once. The rearrangement joins TRBV30 to TRBJ2-2; D is unclear. The CDR3 is 8 residues long. The germline V gene has CDR1 GTSNPN and CDR2 SVGIG (reference sequence). V dropped 7 bases and J dropped 6 bases, with 0 bases sitting between them. The CDR3 DNA follows: TGTGCCTCCGGGGAGCTGTTTTTT. Translating it yields CASGELFF.